This TCR beta chain appears in the sequencing data of a study of cytomegalovirus exposure and HLA in healthy donors. Overall study results and limits: In a later analysis, several top co-occurrence clusters appeared linked to parvovirus B19, influenza, CMV and Epstein-Barr virus. Most TCR beta V segments were productive about 87% or about 30% of the time in an earlier analysis.

In the case of this clone: No antigen is known for it.

The germline CDR1 and CDR2 sequences are SGHNT and YENEEA. V lost 2 bases and J lost 4, with 14 bases in between. The CDR3 contains 15 residues. The PCR made use of 60 Vbeta and 13 Jbeta primers. Here immunoSEQ multiplex PCR was the method, and the copy in TCRdb shows in-frame clones only, minus some. Among 130,000 to 150,000 clones listed, about 75% were seen once. This TCR derives from a woman aged 25 to 39 in good health and CMV-seronegative. The rearrangement uses TRBV11-3 and TRBJ2-5; a weak D match, TRBD1 (7 bases). The sample comprised PBMCs. The CDR3 DNA reads TGTGCCAGCAGCTTATCCCAGGGGGGTAGAGAGACCCAGTACTTC. This encodes CASSLSQGGRETQYF.